The 30 T cell receptor beta chains listed next were all sequenced from one sample in a study of early T cells in non-severe SARS-CoV-2 infection. Using its own MiXCR run on the 5' RACE reads, TCRdb lists one record per CDR3 protein. The sample lists around 50,000 distinct CDR3 sequences, under 15% occurring once. Material: whole blood. These receptors all come from an adult who was a healthcare worker with PCR-confirmed SARS-CoV-2 infection or an uninfected control (not recorded which).

This clonotype has at least ten counts. The V gene is TRBV5-1, the J gene TRBJ2-1, with TRBD2 identical over 11 bases. The CDR3 has 15 residues. Germline CDR1 and CDR2: SGHRS and YFSETQ. V lost 5 bases, J lost 4 bases, and 5 bases stayed unmatched. This CDR3 reads CASRPGTSGYNEQFF. The CDR3 bases are TGCGCCAGCAGACCCGGGACTAGCGGATACAATGAGCAGTTCTTC. The whole variable domain, remainder taken from reference TRBV5-1 and TRBJ2-1, is KAGVTQTPRYLIKTRGQQVTLSCSPISGHRSVSWYQQTPGQGLQFLFEYFSETQRNKGNFPGRFSGRQFSNSRSEMNVSTLELGDSALYLCASRPGTSGYNEQFFGPGTRLTVL.

This clonotype was observed a few times. This chain connects TRBV27 to TRBJ2-7; D possibly matches TRBD1 or TRBD2 (5 bases each). CDR3 length: 14 residues. Trimming removed 6 bases from V and 4 bases from J, with 16 bases in between. Germline V gene data show CDR1 as MNHEY and CDR2 as SMNVEV (reference sequence). CDR3 DNA: TGTGCCAGCAGCCAAACCGGGACGTCTTACGAGCAGTACTTC. Translated, it gives CASSQTGTSYEQYF.

The V gene is TRBV29-1, the J gene TRBJ2-7; 10 positions agree with TRBD1. The CDR3 loop spans 14 amino acids. Germline-derived CDR1 and CDR2 are SQVTM and ANQGSEA. Trimming at V came to 3 bases and at J to 1 base, leaving 3 bases not matched to a gene. CDR3 protein: CSVEGTGESYEQYF. CDR3 coding DNA: TGCAGCGTTGAGGGGACAGGGGAGTCCTACGAGCAGTACTTC.

As for this clonotype: One end of the junction is discordant with germline, which a read error may explain. The CDR3 protein is CASSIWTGGSNYGYAF. CDR3 bases: TGTGCCAGCAGTATATGGACAGGGGGAAGTAACTATGGCTACGCCTTC. V usage is TRBV28 and J usage is TRBJ1-2, with 10 nucleotides matching TRBD1. There are 16 residues in the CDR3. Germline V gives CDR1 MDHEN, CDR2 SYDVKM.

The rearrangement uses TRBV3-1 and TRBJ1-2; D gene ambiguous. V was cut by 2 bases and J by 8 bases, with 12 bases left in between. The CDR3 totals 13 residues. CDR1 LGHDT and CDR2 YNNKEL come from the germline V gene (reference sequence). The CDR3 DNA sequence: TGTGCCAGCAGCCAATTGACCGAGGACGGCTACACCTTC. Its translation is CASSQLTEDGYTF.

This clonotype was seen only a few times. The chain combines TRBV6-1 with TRBJ1-4; D is unclear. V was cut by 5 bases and J by 8 bases, with 15 bases left in between. This CDR3 is 14 amino acids long. From germline, CDR1 is MNHNS and CDR2 SASEGT. CDR3 region: CASSPGGLQEKLFF. CDR3 in DNA: TGTGCCAGCAGTCCAGGAGGCCTCCAGGAAAAACTGTTTTTT.

The table lists this clonotype with many counts. Germline is not matched at one junction end, which may reflect a read error. CDR3 DNA sequence: TGTTGCGCCATCTGTAATGAGCAGTTCTTC. This gives the protein CCAICNEQFF. V gene TRBV23-1 combines with J gene TRBJ2-1; the D is unclear. TRBV23-1 is noted as an ORF with a role that remains uncertain. The CDR3 runs to 10 residues.

This clonotype was recorded many times. This chain links TRBV9 with TRBJ1-3; D gene uncertain. Germline assignment: CDR1 SGDLS and CDR2 YYNGEE. Trimming took 5 bases from V and 4 from J, leaving 13 bases between them. The length of the CDR3 is 14 residues. Here the CDR3 reads CASSGEPLGNTIYF. The DNA of the CDR3 is TGTGCCAGCAGTGGAGAACCTTTGGGAAACACCATATATTTT.

The sample holds many counts of this clonotype. The chain combines TRBV5-5 with TRBJ2-7; weak D call: TRBD1 (6 bases). Looked up from germline, CDR1 is SGHKS and CDR2 is YYEKEE (reference sequence). Deletions cut 0 bases from V and 2 bases from J, with 6 bases between. The CDR3 spans 13 residues. CDR3 sequence (DNA): TGTGCCAGCAGCTTGGAGGGGGCCTACGAGCAGTACTTC. Encoded protein: CASSLEGAYEQYF.

There are many counts of this clonotype. V and J are TRBV20-1 and TRBJ2-2; TRBD1 agrees at 10 bases. The CDR3 runs 16 residues. CDR1 DFQATT and CDR2 SNEGSKA come from the germline V gene (reference sequence). The trim removed 5 bases at V and 5 bases at J, leaving 11 bases unmatched. This CDR3 reads CSAQKPGQGKTGELFF. The CDR3 DNA reads as TGCAGTGCTCAAAAACCGGGACAGGGGAAAACCGGGGAGCTGTTTTTT.

This clonotype was seen just once. The V and J genes are TRBV27 and TRBJ2-7; 10 bases line up with TRBD2. Germline assignment: CDR1 MNHEY and CDR2 SMNVEV (reference sequence). The CDR3 length is 14 residues. The ends lost 4 bases at V and 3 bases at J; junction bases unmatched: 3. The CDR3 spells CASSSGLANYEQYF. The CDR3 DNA reads TGTGCCAGCAGTTCGGGACTAGCGAACTACGAGCAGTACTTC.

About this clonotype itself: The CDR3 does not close with the conserved phenylalanine or tryptophan, likely indicating a read error. This rearrangement joins TRBV30 to TRBJ1-5; 9 bases agree with TRBD1. V shed 6 bases, J shed 6 bases, and the junction held 9 bases outside the gene matches. The CDR3 has 14 residues. Per germline, CDR1 GTSNPN and CDR2 SVGIG (reference sequence). The CDR3 spells CACHRGREGQPQHS. In nucleotides, the CDR3 is TGTGCCTGTCACAGGGGGCGCGAGGGTCAGCCCCAGCATTCT.

Many counts were recorded for this clonotype. The rearrangement uses TRBV5-1 and TRBJ2-7, with no clear D. V was clipped by 2 bases and J by 2 bases, with 14 bases between them. The CDR3 totals 15 residues. Looked up from germline, CDR1 is SGHRS and CDR2 is YFSETQ. The CDR3 protein is CASSLDGQPAYEQYF. DNA for the CDR3: TGCGCCAGCAGCTTAGATGGGCAGCCAGCCTACGAGCAGTACTTC.

In this sample, this clonotype turned up many times. The chain employs TRBV4-2 and TRBJ2-2, with 8 bases fitting TRBD1. V lost 4 bases and J lost 3; bases outside the gene matches: 7. Germline CDR1 reads LGHNA; CDR2 reads YNFKEQ. The CDR3 has 16 amino acids. The chain's CDR3 is CASSLGTGLYTGELFF. The CDR3, as DNA: TGTGCCAGCAGCCTTGGGACAGGACTCTACACCGGGGAGCTGTTTTTT.

This clonotype was detected ten times or more. The V gene is TRBV3-1, the J gene TRBJ2-3; 8 bases align to TRBD2. Germline CDR1 and CDR2: LGHDT and YNNKEL (reference sequence). The CDR3 has 18 residues. The V segment lost 8 bases and the J segment 3 bases; nucleotides outside the gene matches: 19. The CDR3 loop reads CASAKRGTRRGRTDTQYF. CDR3 sequence (DNA): TGTGCCAGCGCCAAGCGGGGGACTCGACGAGGAAGAACAGATACGCAGTATTTT.

There are many counts of this clonotype. This rearrangement joins TRBV29-1 to TRBJ2-3, with D maybe TRBD1 (5 bases). The CDR3 covers 14 residues. V was clipped by 2 bases and J by 1 base, with 10 bases between them. Germline CDR1 is SQVTM and CDR2 is ANQGSEA. The CDR3, as DNA: TGCAGCGTTGAACAGGGCCTCCGCACAGATACGCAGTATTTT. Translation: CSVEQGLRTDTQYF.

V and J are TRBV3-1 and TRBJ2-2; D is unclear. Looked up from germline, CDR1 is LGHDT and CDR2 is YNNKEL (reference sequence). Trimming cost V 4 bases and J 6 bases, with 9 bases left between them. The CDR3 loop spans 13 amino acids. CDR3 coding DNA: TGTGCCAGCAGCCTCGCCTGGGCCGGGGAGCTGTTTTTT. Its protein is CASSLAWAGELFF.

This clonotype was counted many times. The rearrangement uses TRBV20-1 and TRBJ2-7; 7 bases are shared with TRBD2. J was trimmed by 2 bases and V by 1 base; bases with no gene match: 5. Germline assignment: CDR1 DFQATT and CDR2 SNEGSKA (reference sequence). The CDR3 runs 14 residues. CDR3 region: CSARATSAAYEQYF. The CDR3 DNA reads TGCAGTGCTAGAGCAACTAGCGCTGCCTACGAGCAGTACTTC.

This clonotype has only a few counts. The rearrangement links TRBV28 to TRBJ1-3; D ambiguous. Germline assignment: CDR1 MDHEN and CDR2 SYDVKM. V lost 2 bases to trimming and J lost 4 bases, with 18 bases between them. The CDR3 runs to 17 residues. The CDR3 here is CASSLSVTSRRGNTIYF. The CDR3 DNA is TGTGCCAGCAGTTTAAGCGTAACCTCCCGGAGAGGAAACACCATATATTTT. Drawing the rest from reference TRBV28 and TRBJ1-3, the complete variable domain is DVKVTQSSRYLVKRTGEKVFLECVQDMDHENMFWYRQDPGLGLRLIYFSYDVKMKEKGDIPEGYSVSREKKERFSLILESASTNQTSMYLCASSLSVTSRRGNTIYFGEGSWLTVV.

J is TRBJ2-1 and V is TRBV15; a weak D match, TRBD2 (5 bases). CDR3 size: 13 residues. Germline V gene sequence: CDR1 LNHNV, CDR2 YYDKDF (reference sequence). V was cut by 5 bases and J by 7 bases, with 12 bases left in between. The CDR3 DNA reads TGTGCCACCAGCGGACTGACCGCGAATGAGCAGTTCTTC. Translating gives CATSGLTANEQFF.

This clonotype was counted ten times or more. This chain joins TRBV20-1 and TRBJ2-1; 7 bases are a match to TRBD2. This CDR3 contains 19 residues. The germline V gene has CDR1 DFQATT and CDR2 SNEGSKA (reference sequence). V lost 3 bases and J lost 8; bases outside the gene matches: 25. The CDR3 loop is CSARVAPGFDASGLDEQFF. The CDR3 coding sequence is TGCAGTGCTAGGGTAGCCCCAGGGTTTGATGCTAGCGGATTGGATGAGCAGTTCTTC.

This clonotype appeared a few times. This chain connects TRBV30 to TRBJ2-4, with 8 bases that match TRBD1. The CDR3 loop spans 15 amino acids. Per germline, CDR1 GTSNPN and CDR2 SVGIG (reference sequence). V shed 2 bases and J 8 bases; nucleotides not matched to a gene: 11. For the CDR3, the DNA is TGTGCCTGGAGTTCGCGGACAGGGAATTCGGACATTCAGTACTTC. Residues: CAWSSRTGNSDIQYF.

Ten or more counts support this clonotype. V gene TRBV7-9 combines with J gene TRBJ2-1; 9 bases are a match to TRBD2. Germline V gene lookup returns CDR1 SEHNR and CDR2 FQNEAQ (reference sequence). CDR3 length: 17 residues. After removal of 5 bases from V and 2 bases from J, the junction contained 10 bases not matched to a gene. The CDR3 region is CASSPPHSGRTYNEQFF. Here the CDR3 DNA reads TGTGCCAGCAGCCCCCCGCATAGCGGGAGAACCTACAATGAGCAGTTCTTC.

This clonotype was recorded at least ten times. The chain links TRBV5-1 to TRBJ2-7; D assignment may be TRBD1 or TRBD2 (8 bases each). The CDR3 consists of 16 residues. CDR1 SGHRS and CDR2 YFSETQ come from the germline V gene. Trimming took 4 bases from V and 2 from J, leaving 19 bases between them. The CDR3 reads CASSRGGTGEAYEQYF. The CDR3 bases are TGCGCCAGCAGCCGCGGGGGGACAGGCGAAGCCTACGAGCAGTACTTC.

The J gene is TRBJ2-2, the V gene TRBV6-1; possibly TRBD1 or TRBD2 for D (5 bases each). CDR1 MNHNS and CDR2 SASEGT come from the germline V gene. This CDR3 region has 14 residues. Trimming left V 5 bases short and J 4 bases short, with 11 bases between. CDR3 sequence: CASSSGPSTGELFF. CDR3 sequence (DNA): TGTGCCAGCAGTTCGGGACCCTCCACCGGGGAGCTGTTTTTT.

This clonotype was observed at least ten times. This chain connects TRBV29-1 to TRBJ1-3, with D uncertain. Germline values: CDR1 SQVTM, CDR2 ANQGSEA. With 7 bases removed from V and 2 bases from J, the gap between germline ends came to 15 bases. The CDR3 has 14 residues. In DNA, the CDR3 is TGCAGCGCCATGCCTGGGAACGCTGGAAACACCATATATTTT. Protein: CSAMPGNAGNTIYF.

This clonotype has more than one count but fewer than ten. The rearrangement uses TRBV20-1 and TRBJ2-5; 9 positions agree with TRBD2. Germline CDR1 and CDR2: DFQATT and SNEGSKA (reference sequence). CDR3 length equals 15 residues. V was pared by 2 bases and J by 1 base, with 5 bases of the junction left unmatched. CDR3 DNA: TGCAGTGCTAGACGGCTAGCGGGATTCCAAGAGACCCAGTACTTC. As protein: CSARRLAGFQETQYF.

This clonotype has ten or more counts. V and J are TRBV5-5 and TRBJ2-7, with 11 bases identical to TRBD2. This CDR3 comprises 15 residues. V shed 3 bases, J shed 2 bases, and the junction held 4 bases outside the gene matches. Germline values: CDR1 SGHKS, CDR2 YYEKEE (reference sequence). The CDR3 region is CASSSGLAVAYEQYF. DNA of the CDR3: TGTGCCAGCAGCTCGGGACTAGCGGTTGCCTACGAGCAGTACTTC.

This clonotype was counted only a few times. This sequence joins TRBV7-6 and TRBJ1-2, with TRBD1 matching 9 bases. The trim removed 3 bases at V and 4 bases at J, leaving 9 bases unmatched. The CDR3 is 16 residues long. Germline CDR1 reads SGHVS; CDR2 reads FNYEAQ. CDR3 in amino acids: CASSFNRGRRGYGYTF. The CDR3 coding sequence is TGTGCCAGCAGCTTTAACAGGGGGCGCCGAGGCTATGGCTACACCTTC.

The gene calls are TRBV7-2 and TRBJ2-3; D is uncertain. V lost 0 bases and J 4 bases, leaving 8 bases between the germline ends. CDR1 is SGHTA, CDR2 FQGNSA, per germline. This CDR3 is built from 14 residues. The CDR3 here is CASSLAGPADTQYF. As DNA, the CDR3 is TGTGCCAGCAGCTTAGCCGGGCCCGCAGATACGCAGTATTTT.